The entry below describes one T cell receptor (beta chain). As yet, its antigen is unknown. Donors likely had unrecorded immune exposures despite being nominally healthy when sampled. The entry originates in a study of cytomegalovirus exposure and HLA in healthy donors. PCR amplification relied on 60 Vbeta primers (plus 13 Jbeta primers). The assay was immunoSEQ multiplex PCR, and TCRdb's table has in-frame clones only and misses some. The sample consists of approximately 190,000 clones, 75% to 80% of them appearing once. Study-wide points: A later analysis showed that HLA-associated TCR beta chains had undergone more clonal expansion than equally common others.

The CDR3 is 14 amino acids. Germline values: CDR1 SGHRS, CDR2 YFSETQ. The ends were cut back, 8 bases at V and 0 bases at J, with 13 bases in the middle. The material sequenced was PBMCs. The chain carries TRBV5-1 and TRBJ2-3; a possible D gene is TRBD1 (5 bases). The source of this sequence is a woman aged 25 to 39 in good health and CMV-seropositive. The CDR3 sequence: CASRTTESTDTQYF. The CDR3 nucleotides read TGCGCCAGTCGAACGACAGAGAGCACAGATACGCAGTATTTT.